Each of the 25 T cell receptor beta chains below was sequenced from the same sample in a study of T cell responses to AZD1222 COVID-19 vaccine. Using immunoSEQ multiplex PCR, the repertoire was profiled, and TCRdb retains in-frame clones only, with some absent. The repertoire has 130,000 to 150,000 clones, approximately 90% of them found once; the top ten carry 4% to 6%. This specimen was peripheral blood, taken on day 0 of AZD1222 vaccination. The receptors here all came from an adult in good health.

The chain recombines TRBV4-3 with TRBJ1-1; unclear D gene. From germline, CDR1 is LGHNA and CDR2 YSLEER. The length of the CDR3 is 14 residues. V lost 1 base, J lost 1 base, and 7 bases lay in between. The CDR3 DNA is TGCGCCAGCAGCCAAGGGCAGAAGAACACTGAAGCTTTCTTT. This gives the protein CASSQGQKNTEAFF.

The table lists this clone with a count of one. The chain is built from TRBV19 and TRBJ1-6; D may be TRBD1 (5 bases). There are 17 residues in the CDR3. Germline loops: CDR1 LNHDA, CDR2 SQIVND (reference sequence). The germline V and J ends were trimmed by 7 bases and 0 bases, with 16 bases remaining between them. The CDR3 region has the DNA TGTGCCAGTAATCACGGCTACAGGAGCTCCTATAATTCACCCCTCCACTTT. Protein sequence: CASNHGYRSSYNSPLHF.

Only one count was recorded for this clone. V gene TRBV7-6 combines with J gene TRBJ1-5; D is unclear. Germline-derived CDR1 and CDR2 are SGHVS and FNYEAQ. The germline V and J ends were trimmed by 0 bases and 5 bases, with 11 bases remaining between them. The CDR3 covers 15 residues. The CDR3 reads CASSLAHMRDQPQHF. Written as DNA, the CDR3 is TGTGCCAGCAGCTTAGCACATATGAGGGATCAGCCCCAGCATTTT.

Of note for this clone: Additional DNA sequences in this sample encode the identical CDR3. The chain joins TRBV19 to TRBJ2-7; 7 bases are shared with TRBD1. The V gene's germline CDR1 is LNHDA and CDR2 SQIVND (reference sequence). V trimming: 3 bases; J trimming: 10 bases; junction bases outside the gene matches: 15. This CDR3 has 15 residues. The CDR3 loop reads CASSISETGYAEQYF. The CDR3 nucleotides are TGTGCCAGTAGTATTAGTGAGACAGGGTATGCCGAACAGTACTTC. The full variable domain, in which reference TRBV19 and TRBJ2-7 provide the parts outside the CDR3, is DGGITQSPKYLFRKEGQNVTLSCEQNLNHDAMYWYRQDPGQGLRLIYYSQIVNDFQKGDIAEGYSVSREKKESFPLTVTSAQKNPTAFYLCASSISETGYAEQYFGPGTRLTVT.

This rearrangement joins TRBV18 to TRBJ2-7; 8 bases match TRBD1. The CDR3 covers 16 residues. The germline gives CDR1 KGHSH, CDR2 LQKENI. Trimming cost V 3 bases and J 7 bases; bases outside gene matches: 14. This CDR3 is CASSPSGTGVLLEQYF. CDR3 nucleotides: TGTGCCAGCTCACCTAGTGGGACAGGAGTATTACTTGAGCAGTACTTC.

This chain uses TRBV27 with TRBJ2-1; 8 nucleotides line up with TRBD1. In germline, CDR1 is MNHEY, CDR2 SMNVEV (reference sequence). V lost 0 bases, J lost 9 bases, and 10 bases stayed unmatched. The CDR3 is 16 amino acids. CDR3 DNA sequence: TGTGCCAGCAGTTTATCTTCGGCAGGGGGCAGGGGTGAGCAGTTCTTC. It codes for CASSLSSAGGRGEQFF.

The chain uses TRBV5-4 and TRBJ2-7; D may match TRBD1 or TRBD2 (5 bases each). The germline V gene has CDR1 SGHNT and CDR2 YYREEE (reference sequence). Trimming took off 5 bases at V and 6 bases at J, with 9 bases between the two ends. CDR3 length: 11 residues. Here the CDR3 DNA reads TGTGCCAGCAGGGGGGTCGGCGAGCAGTACTTC. Protein: CASRGVGEQYF.

V gene TRBV7-2 combines with J gene TRBJ1-2; D call uncertain. V was clipped by 5 bases and J by 2 bases, with 18 bases between them. The germline V gene encodes CDR1 SGHTA and CDR2 FQGNSA. CDR3 size: 16 residues. This CDR3 reads CASSPVVGSLNYGYTF. The CDR3, as DNA: TGTGCCAGCAGCCCGGTGGTAGGTTCCCTGAACTATGGCTACACCTTC.

This clone was counted between two and nine times. V gene TRBV11-1 combines with J gene TRBJ1-1; no definite D call. Germline assignment: CDR1 SGHAT and CDR2 FQDESV (reference sequence). Trimming stripped 1 base from V and 12 bases from J, with 9 bases between. The CDR3 extends over 11 amino acids. CDR3 loop: CASSLGPLTFF. CDR3 sequence (DNA): TGTGCCAGCAGCTTAGGCCCCTTGACTTTCTTT.

The rearrangement links TRBV2 to TRBJ2-7; D call uncertain. V lost 4 bases and J 2 bases, leaving 9 bases between the germline ends. The CDR3 is 13 amino acids. Germline CDR1 and CDR2: SNHLY and FYNNEI. The CDR3 region is CASSVTGTYEQYF. In DNA form, the CDR3 reads TGTGCCAGCAGTGTAACTGGGACCTACGAGCAGTACTTC.

The J gene is TRBJ2-5, the V gene TRBV11-2; D is possibly TRBD2 (6 bases). Germline V gene sequence: CDR1 SGHAT, CDR2 FQNNGV. This CDR3 region has 15 residues. The germline V and J ends were trimmed by 5 bases and 7 bases, with 20 bases remaining between them. CDR3 region: CASSNGGVGVGTQYF. The CDR3 coding sequence is TGTGCCAGCAGCAACGGGGGTGTGGGGGTCGGGACCCAGTACTTC. Drawing the rest from reference TRBV11-2 and TRBJ2-5, the complete variable domain is EAGVAQSPRYKIIEKRQSVAFWCNPISGHATLYWYQQILGQGPKLLIQFQNNGVVDDSQLPKDRFSAERLKGVDSTLKIQPAKLEDSAVYLCASSNGGVGVGTQYFGPGTRLLVL.

This clone appeared a single time. This sequence joins TRBV2 and TRBJ2-7, with 7 bases lining up with TRBD2. Per germline, CDR1 SNHLY and CDR2 FYNNEI. V trimming: 0 bases; J trimming: 2 bases; junction bases outside the gene matches: 1. The CDR3 loop spans 14 amino acids. This CDR3 reads CASSEAGGPYEQYF. The CDR3 DNA is TGTGCCAGCAGTGAAGCGGGAGGGCCCTACGAGCAGTACTTC.

This chain connects TRBV7-9 to TRBJ1-6; no firm D call. Germline V gene lookup returns CDR1 SEHNR and CDR2 FQNEAQ (reference sequence). V was shortened by 3 bases and J by 10 bases, with 13 bases between the two germline ends. The CDR3 runs 14 residues. The CDR3 DNA reads as TGTGCCAGCAGCTTGACACGCTTAGGGTCACCCCTCCACTTT. This codes for CASSLTRLGSPLHF.

The V call is TRBV7-2, the J call TRBJ2-7; D may be TRBD1 or TRBD2 (5 bases each). Looked up from germline, CDR1 is SGHTA and CDR2 is FQGNSA. This CDR3 contains 15 residues. V shed 5 bases and J shed 3 bases, with 17 bases lying between them. CDR3 sequence reads: CASSPRGQAHYEQYF. The CDR3 nucleotides are TGTGCCAGCAGCCCCCGGGGCCAGGCCCACTACGAGCAGTACTTC.

This chain joins TRBV9 and TRBJ2-4, with 7 bases fitting TRBD1. The CDR3 is 14 residues long. Germline CDR1 is SGDLS and CDR2 is YYNGEE. The junction had 5 bases not matched to a gene; V was cut back by 0 bases and J by 8 bases. CDR3 region: CASSVAGGWDIQYF. CDR3 coding DNA: TGTGCCAGCAGCGTAGCAGGGGGATGGGACATTCAGTACTTC.

On this clone itself: Within the sample, other DNA sequences also encode this same CDR3. The gene calls are TRBV7-9 and TRBJ1-2; no clear D. CDR1 and CDR2 from the germline V gene are SEHNR and FQNEAQ (reference sequence). Trimming removed 2 bases at V and 3 bases at J, with 7 bases between. The CDR3 length is 13 residues. The CDR3 sequence: CASSLRGDYGYTF. The CDR3 nucleotides are TGTGCCAGCAGCTTACGGGGAGACTATGGCTACACCTTC.

This clone has a handful of counts. The V call is TRBV18, the J call TRBJ1-2; D is ambiguous. V shed 2 bases and J shed 3 bases, with 7 bases lying between them. CDR3 length: 13 amino acids. Germline CDR1 KGHSH, CDR2 LQKENI. The CDR3 nucleotides read TGTGCCAGCTCACCAACGTTTGACTATGGCTACACCTTC. This encodes CASSPTFDYGYTF.

This clone was detected once. The rearrangement uses TRBV15 and TRBJ1-5; 8 nucleotides align to TRBD1. Unmatched junction bases numbered 5, after V lost 0 bases and J lost 7 bases. The CDR3 extends over 15 amino acids. Germline V gene sequence: CDR1 LNHNV, CDR2 YYDKDF (reference sequence). CDR3 protein: CATSRDPTGVQPQHF. For the CDR3, the DNA is TGTGCCACCAGCAGAGATCCGACAGGGGTCCAGCCCCAGCATTTT.

The chain joins TRBV5-1 to TRBJ2-7, with D perhaps TRBD1 (5 bases). The V and J ends lost 2 bases and 2 bases respectively, with 14 bases between them. Germline CDR1 reads SGHRS; CDR2 reads YFSETQ. The CDR3 runs 15 residues. DNA of the CDR3: TGCGCCAGCAGCTTTGCCCGAGACAGTACCTACGAGCAGTACTTC. It is translated as CASSFARDSTYEQYF.

The V call is TRBV19, the J call TRBJ2-5; D uncertain. Germline V CDR1 and CDR2: LNHDA, SQIVND (reference sequence). The CDR3 contains 15 residues. V lost 1 base to trimming and J lost 4 bases, with 13 bases between them. CDR3 DNA sequence: TGTGCCAGTAGTATAGGAGTATTGTCTGGAGAGACCCAGTACTTC. Translated, it gives CASSIGVLSGETQYF.

V usage is TRBV12-5 and J usage is TRBJ2-5; no firm D call. Germline CDR1 and CDR2: LGHNT and FRNRAP. This CDR3 contains 12 residues. V dropped 4 bases and J dropped 2 bases, with 5 bases sitting between them. CDR3 DNA sequence: TGTGCTAGTGGTTCCGCGCAAGAGACCCAGTACTTC. It codes for CASGSAQETQYF.

The chain is built from TRBV19 and TRBJ1-1, with TRBD1 identical over 11 bases. V was pared by 4 bases and J by 1 base, with 14 bases of the junction left unmatched. Germline V gene data show CDR1 as LNHDA and CDR2 as SQIVND (reference sequence). This CDR3 spans 19 amino acids. The CDR3 protein is CASSTPSSGTGGSNTEAFF. CDR3 bases: TGTGCCAGTAGTACCCCTAGTTCCGGGACAGGGGGGTCGAACACTGAAGCTTTCTTT.

The rearrangement links TRBV5-1 to TRBJ2-1, with 7 bases that match TRBD2. This CDR3 comprises 13 residues. Losses at the gene ends were 4 bases for V and 9 bases for J; bases not matched to a gene: 7. Germline CDR1 is SGHRS and CDR2 is YFSETQ. CDR3 loop: CASSTWGGSEQFF. The DNA of the CDR3 is TGCGCCAGCAGCACCTGGGGAGGGTCTGAGCAGTTCTTC.

The V gene is TRBV29-1, the J gene TRBJ2-1; D not resolved. The V end lost 7 bases, the J end lost 15 bases, and 16 bases lay between the germline ends. The CDR3 runs to 10 residues. Germline values: CDR1 SQVTM, CDR2 ANQGSEA. CDR3 residues: CSGDEDRRFF. Here the CDR3 DNA reads TGCAGCGGTGACGAGGACCGCCGGTTCTTC.

This chain links TRBV25-1 with TRBJ1-1, with D perhaps matching TRBD1 (5 bases). Trimming removed 4 bases at V and 3 bases at J, with 9 bases between. The CDR3 totals 13 residues. The V gene's germline CDR1 is MGHDK and CDR2 SYGVNS. CDR3: CASSVGGYTEAFF. CDR3 in DNA: TGTGCCAGCAGTGTGGGGGGGTACACTGAAGCTTTCTTT.